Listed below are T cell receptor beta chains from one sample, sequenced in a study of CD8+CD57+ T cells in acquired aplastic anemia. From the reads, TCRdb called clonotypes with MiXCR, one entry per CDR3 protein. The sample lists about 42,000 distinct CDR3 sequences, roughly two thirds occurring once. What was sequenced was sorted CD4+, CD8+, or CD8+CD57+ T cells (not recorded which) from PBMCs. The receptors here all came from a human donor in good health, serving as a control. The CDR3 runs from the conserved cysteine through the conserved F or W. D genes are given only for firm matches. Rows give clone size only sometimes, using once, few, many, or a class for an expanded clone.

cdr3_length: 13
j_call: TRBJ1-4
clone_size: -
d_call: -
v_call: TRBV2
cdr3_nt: TGTGCCAGCAGTGTATACGGTAATGAAAAACTGTTTTTT
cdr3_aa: CASSVYGNEKLFF

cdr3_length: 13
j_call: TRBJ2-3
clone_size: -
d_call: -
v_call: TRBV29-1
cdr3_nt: TGCAGCGTTGCTCCACGGTTCAGAGATACGCAGTATTTT
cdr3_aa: CSVAPRFRDTQYF

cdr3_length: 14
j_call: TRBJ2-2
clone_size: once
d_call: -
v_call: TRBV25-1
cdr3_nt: TGTGCCAGCAGTGATGGTCAGGTCGGAGGGGAGCTGTTTTTT
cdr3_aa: CASSDGQVGGELFF

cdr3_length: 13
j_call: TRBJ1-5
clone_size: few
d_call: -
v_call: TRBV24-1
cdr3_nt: TGTGCCACCAGTGATGCCCCGGGGCAGCCCCAGCATTTT
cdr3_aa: CATSDAPGQPQHF

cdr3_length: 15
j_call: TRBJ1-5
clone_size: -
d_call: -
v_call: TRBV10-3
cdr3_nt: TGTGCCATCAGTGAGTCACCGGTCGGGAATCAGCCCCAGCATTTT
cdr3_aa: CAISESPVGNQPQHF

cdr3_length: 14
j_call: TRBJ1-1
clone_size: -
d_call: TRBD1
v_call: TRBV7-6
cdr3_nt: TGTGCCAGCAGCCAGGGACAGATCGTCGCTGAAGCTTTCTTT
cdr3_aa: CASSQGQIVAEAFF

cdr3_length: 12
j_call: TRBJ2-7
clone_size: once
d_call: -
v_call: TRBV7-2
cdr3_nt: TGTGCCAGCAGCTTAAGCAGCTACGAGCAGTACTTC
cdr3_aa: CASSLSSYEQYF

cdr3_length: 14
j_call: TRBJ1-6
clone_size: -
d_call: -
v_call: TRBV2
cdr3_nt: TGTGCCAGCAGTGCGGACAGAGAGAGGAGGCCCCTCCACTTT
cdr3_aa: CASSADRERRPLHF

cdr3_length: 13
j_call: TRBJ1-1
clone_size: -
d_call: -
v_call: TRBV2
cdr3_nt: TGTGCCAGCAGTGACAACACGGACACTGAAGCTTTCTTT
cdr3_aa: CASSDNTDTEAFF

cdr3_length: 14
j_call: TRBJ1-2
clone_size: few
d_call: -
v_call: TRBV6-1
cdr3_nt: TGTGCCAGCAGTCAGAAAGGCCCAAGATATGGCTACACCTTC
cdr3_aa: CASSQKGPRYGYTF

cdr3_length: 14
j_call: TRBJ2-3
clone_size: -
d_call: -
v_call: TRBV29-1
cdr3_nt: TGCAGCGTGGCTCCCAGGGTCCGCACAGATACGCAGTATTTT
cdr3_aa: CSVAPRVRTDTQYF

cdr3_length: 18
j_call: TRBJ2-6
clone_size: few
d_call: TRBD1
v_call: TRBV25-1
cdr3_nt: TGTGCCAGCAGTGATCTTCCGGGACAGGGCTACGGGGCCAACGTCCTGACTTTC
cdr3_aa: CASSDLPGQGYGANVLTF

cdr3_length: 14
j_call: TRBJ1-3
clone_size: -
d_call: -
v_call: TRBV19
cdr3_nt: TGTGCCACCCGCCAGGGCGAAGCTGGAAACACCATATATTTT
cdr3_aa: CATRQGEAGNTIYF

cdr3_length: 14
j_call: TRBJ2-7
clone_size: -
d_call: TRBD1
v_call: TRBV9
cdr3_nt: TGTGCCAGCAGCGGGACAGGGGGTTCCTACGAGCAGTACTTC
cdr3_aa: CASSGTGGSYEQYF

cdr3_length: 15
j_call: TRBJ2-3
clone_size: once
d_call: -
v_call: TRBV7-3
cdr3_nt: TGTGCCAGCAGCTTAGGGGGGAGAAGCACAGATACGCAGTATTTT
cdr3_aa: CASSLGGRSTDTQYF

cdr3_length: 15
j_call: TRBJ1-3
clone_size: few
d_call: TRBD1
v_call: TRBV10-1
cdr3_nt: TGCGCCAGCAGAGCGGACAGGGGATCTGGAAACACCATATATTTT
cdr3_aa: CASRADRGSGNTIYF

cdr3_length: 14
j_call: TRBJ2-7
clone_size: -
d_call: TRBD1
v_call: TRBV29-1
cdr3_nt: TGCAGCGTCCAGGCCGGGACAGGGGGGGAAGAGCAGTACTTC
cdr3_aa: CSVQAGTGGEEQYF

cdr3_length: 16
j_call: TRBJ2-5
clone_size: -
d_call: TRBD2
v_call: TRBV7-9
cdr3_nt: TGTGCCAGCAGCCTAGCGGGTGGGGCATTACAAGAGACCCAGTACTTC
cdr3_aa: CASSLAGGALQETQYF

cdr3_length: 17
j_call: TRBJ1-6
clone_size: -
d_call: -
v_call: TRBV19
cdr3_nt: TGTGCCAGTAGTATCGCGGCGGCTATCTCCTATAATTCACCCCTCCACTTT
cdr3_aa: CASSIAAAISYNSPLHF

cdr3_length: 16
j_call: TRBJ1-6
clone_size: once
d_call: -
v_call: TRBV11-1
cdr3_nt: TGTGCCAGCAGCTTAGCTACAGGGTTGAATAATTCACCCCTCCACTTT
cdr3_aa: CASSLATGLNNSPLHF

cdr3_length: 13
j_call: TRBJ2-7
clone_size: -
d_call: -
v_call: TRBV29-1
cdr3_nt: TGCAGCGTTGAAGAGGGGCAGGGCTACGAGCAGTACTTC
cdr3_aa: CSVEEGQGYEQYF

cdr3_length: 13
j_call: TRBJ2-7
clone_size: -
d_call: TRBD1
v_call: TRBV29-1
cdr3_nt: TGCAGCGTTGGGCAGGGGGTCTCCTACGAGCAGTACTTC
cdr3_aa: CSVGQGVSYEQYF

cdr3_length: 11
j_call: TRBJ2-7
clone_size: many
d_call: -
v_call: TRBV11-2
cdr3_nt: TGTGCCAGCAGCCTAAACTACGAGCAGTACTTC
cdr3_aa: CASSLNYEQYF

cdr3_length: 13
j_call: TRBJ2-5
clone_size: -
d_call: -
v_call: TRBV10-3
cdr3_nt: TGTGCCATCCAGGGGGGGCGGGGAGAGACCCAGTACTTC
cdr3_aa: CAIQGGRGETQYF

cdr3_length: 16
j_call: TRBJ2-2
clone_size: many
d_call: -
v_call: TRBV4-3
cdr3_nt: TGCGCCAGCAGCCAAGTACGGCTACCGAACACCGGGGAGCTGTTTTTT
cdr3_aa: CASSQVRLPNTGELFF

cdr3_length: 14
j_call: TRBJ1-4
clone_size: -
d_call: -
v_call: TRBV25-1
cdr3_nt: TGTGCCAGCAGTGTCGGGGAGGCTAATGAAAAACTGTTTTTT
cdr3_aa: CASSVGEANEKLFF

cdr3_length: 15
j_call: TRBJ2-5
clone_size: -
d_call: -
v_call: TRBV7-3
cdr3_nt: TGTGCCAGCAGCCCCGTACTGGGGGGGCTGGAGACCCAGTACTTC
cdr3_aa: CASSPVLGGLETQYF

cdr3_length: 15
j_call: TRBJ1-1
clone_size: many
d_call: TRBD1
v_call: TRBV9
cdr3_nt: TGTGCCAGCGGACCCGGGACAGGGGGGCGGACTGAAGCTTTCTTT
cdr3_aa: CASGPGTGGRTEAFF

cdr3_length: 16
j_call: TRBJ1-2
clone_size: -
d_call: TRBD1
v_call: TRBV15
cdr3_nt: TGTGCCACCAGCAGGGGACAGGGTGGGACTAACCATGGCTACACCTTC
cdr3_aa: CATSRGQGGTNHGYTF

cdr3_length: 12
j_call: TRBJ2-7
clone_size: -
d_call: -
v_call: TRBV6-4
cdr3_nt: TGTGCCAGCGGTTTCGACTCCCTCGAGCAGTACTTC
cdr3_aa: CASGFDSLEQYF

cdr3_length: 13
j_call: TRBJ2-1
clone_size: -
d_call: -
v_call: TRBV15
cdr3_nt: TGTGCCACCAGCAGGGGACATGGCTATGAGCAGTTCTTC
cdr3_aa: CATSRGHGYEQFF

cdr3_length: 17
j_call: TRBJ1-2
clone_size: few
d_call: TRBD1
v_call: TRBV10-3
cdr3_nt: TGTGCCATCAGTGCCGGGACAGGGACCCGATCTAACTATGGCTACACCTTC
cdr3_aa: CAISAGTGTRSNYGYTF

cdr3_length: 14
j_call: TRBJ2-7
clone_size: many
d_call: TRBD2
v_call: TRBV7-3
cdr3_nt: TGTGCCAGCAGCTTACTCGGGGGGGCGGGCGAGCAGTACTTC
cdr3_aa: CASSLLGGAGEQYF

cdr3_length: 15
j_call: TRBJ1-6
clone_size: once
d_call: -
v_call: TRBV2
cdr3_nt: TGTGCCTCCAGGGACCAGGGCGTTTACGGGTCACCCCTCCACTTT
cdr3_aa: CASRDQGVYGSPLHF

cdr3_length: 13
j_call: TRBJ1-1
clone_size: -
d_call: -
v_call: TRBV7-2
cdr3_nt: TGTGCCAGCAGCGAAGCTGGGAACACTGAAGCTTTCTTT
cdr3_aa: CASSEAGNTEAFF

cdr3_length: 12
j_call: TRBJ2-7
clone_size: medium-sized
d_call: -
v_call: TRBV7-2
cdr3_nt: TGTGCCAGCAGCTGGCCGGGTTACGAGCAGTACTTC
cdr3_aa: CASSWPGYEQYF

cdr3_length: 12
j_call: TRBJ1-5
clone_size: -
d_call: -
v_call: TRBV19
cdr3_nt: TGTGCCAGTACCATAGGTGGTCAGCCCCAGCATTTT
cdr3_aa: CASTIGGQPQHF

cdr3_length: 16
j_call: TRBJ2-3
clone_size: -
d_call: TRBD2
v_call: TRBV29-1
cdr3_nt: TGCAGCGCCGGAATGTTAGCGGGACCGGGGGGGGATACGCAGTATTTT
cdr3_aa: CSAGMLAGPGGDTQYF

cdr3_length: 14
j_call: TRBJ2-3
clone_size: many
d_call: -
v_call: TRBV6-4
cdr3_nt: TGTGCCAGCAGGCCGGGGCTCGGGTCAGATACGCAGTATTTT
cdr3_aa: CASRPGLGSDTQYF

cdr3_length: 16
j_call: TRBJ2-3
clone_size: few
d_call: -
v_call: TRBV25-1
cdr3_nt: TGTGCCAGCAGTGAAGGTCAGCGGACCCTCACAGATACGCAGTATTTT
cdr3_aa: CASSEGQRTLTDTQYF